The next 23 T cell receptor beta chains were all read from a single sample in a study of shared clonotypes between healthy human individuals. The naive CD8 subset, CD45RO-negative cells positively selected for CCR7, excluded terminally differentiated effector memory CD45RA+ cells. Libraries were prepared by immunoSEQ multiplex PCR; TCRdb keeps only in-frame clonotypes and omits some of them. Altogether 700,000 to 950,000 clones are present, around 96% being singletons, with the ten largest covering less than 0.25%. Sequences were obtained from naive CD8+ T cells sorted from blood. Source of these receptors: a man in his thirties or forties in good health.

This clone was seen a few times. The chain has TRBV15 and TRBJ2-7, with 8 nucleotides matching TRBD1. With V trimmed by 1 base and J by 2 bases, 4 bases remained unmatched. Germline lookup yields CDR1 LNHNV and CDR2 YYDKDF (reference sequence). This CDR3 is built from 15 residues. DNA of the CDR3: TGTGCCACCAGCAGAGGTCAGGGGGCTCCCTACGAGCAGTACTTC. The encoded protein is CATSRGQGAPYEQYF.

The chain recombines TRBV29-1 with TRBJ2-7; 8 bases line up with TRBD1. Germline-derived CDR1 and CDR2 are SQVTM and ANQGSEA. The junction had 5 bases not matched to a gene; V was cut back by 4 bases and J by 3 bases. The CDR3 consists of 13 residues. The CDR3 DNA sequence: TGCAGCGTTGTGCGGGACAGGAGCTACGAGCAGTACTTC. Translated: CSVVRDRSYEQYF.

The chain couples TRBV28 to TRBJ2-3; TRBD1 agrees at 9 bases. V lost 6 bases and J lost 3; bases outside the gene matches: 7. Looked up from germline, CDR1 is MDHEN and CDR2 is SYDVKM. The CDR3 has 15 amino acids. CDR3 sequence (DNA): TGTGCCAGCAGGCAAGGACAGGGGTGGACAGATACGCAGTATTTT. Amino acid sequence: CASRQGQGWTDTQYF.

The chain joins TRBV7-2 to TRBJ2-7, with 9 nucleotides matching TRBD2. The trim removed 3 bases at V and 2 bases at J, leaving 5 bases unmatched. In germline, CDR1 is SGHTA, CDR2 FQGNSA. This CDR3 is 15 amino acids long. CDR3 protein: CASSFALAGTYEQYF. In nucleotides, the CDR3 is TGTGCCAGCAGCTTCGCGCTAGCGGGGACCTACGAGCAGTACTTC.

The V and J genes are TRBV29-1 and TRBJ2-7, with D tentatively TRBD2 (5 bases). Germline V gene lookup returns CDR1 SQVTM and CDR2 ANQGSEA. The CDR3 is 17 residues long. Trimming took off 0 bases at V and 2 bases at J, with 20 bases between the two ends. The CDR3 DNA reads as TGCAGCGTTGAAGATCCCTCCCTTAAGGACGGGACCTACGAGCAGTACTTC. Translated: CSVEDPSLKDGTYEQYF.

This chain links TRBV7-9 with TRBJ2-1; D gene ambiguous. V lost 2 bases, J lost 3 bases, and 8 bases lay in between. Germline V gene lookup returns CDR1 SEHNR and CDR2 FQNEAQ (reference sequence). This CDR3 comprises 14 residues. CDR3 coding DNA: TGTGCCAGCAGCTTAAACGTAAACTACAATGAGCAGTTCTTC. Amino acid sequence: CASSLNVNYNEQFF.

This clone was observed a few times. CDR3 nucleotide sequence: TGTGCCAGCAGCCCGCGGGGGGGGCCGGCGATCGGGAACATTCAGTACTTC. It specifies CASSPRGGPAIGNIQYF. The chain links TRBV7-8 to TRBJ2-4, with TRBD2 matching 9 bases. V was clipped by 5 bases and J by 7 bases; unmatched bases: 15. The CDR3 sequence is 17 residues long. Looked up from germline, CDR1 is SGHVS and CDR2 is FQNEAQ.

The chain has TRBV7-9 and TRBJ2-7, with D tentatively TRBD2 (6 bases). The CDR3 loop spans 14 amino acids. Trimming removed 5 bases at V and 4 bases at J, with 15 bases between. Per the germline V gene, CDR1 is SEHNR and CDR2 is FQNEAQ (reference sequence). Here the CDR3 reads CASSTPPGVYEQYF. The DNA of the CDR3 is TGTGCCAGCAGCACCCCCCCGGGAGTATACGAGCAGTACTTC.

The chain has TRBV5-1 and TRBJ2-3; 10 bases fit TRBD2. Trimming cost V 1 base and J 5 bases; bases outside gene matches: 4. This CDR3 spans 15 amino acids. Germline loops: CDR1 SGHRS, CDR2 YFSETQ. CDR3 loop: CASSLTSGTGDTQYF. The CDR3 DNA is TGCGCCAGCAGCTTGACTAGCGGGACGGGAGATACGCAGTATTTT.

The chain combines TRBV10-2 with TRBJ2-6; D uncertain. CDR1 and CDR2 (germline): WSHSY, SAAADI. Trimming took off 4 bases at V and 3 bases at J, with 16 bases between the two ends. The CDR3 runs 17 residues. This CDR3 is CASSGFRPPYGANVLTF. The CDR3 coding sequence is TGCGCCAGCAGTGGATTCAGGCCTCCGTATGGGGCCAACGTCCTGACTTTC.

The V call is TRBV6-5, the J call TRBJ1-2, with 10 bases lining up with TRBD1. The V segment lost 2 bases and the J segment 7 bases; nucleotides outside the gene matches: 1. From germline, CDR1 is MNHEY and CDR2 SVGAGI. The CDR3 runs to 13 residues. The CDR3 protein is CASSYGTGVGYTF. In DNA, the CDR3 is TGTGCCAGCAGTTACGGGACAGGGGTTGGCTACACCTTC.

The J gene is TRBJ1-1, the V gene TRBV6-5; 7 nucleotides match TRBD1. Germline assignment: CDR1 MNHEY and CDR2 SVGAGI. This CDR3 region has 14 residues. J gave up 5 bases and V 1 base, and 4 bases lay outside the gene matches. The CDR3 DNA reads as TGTGCCAGCAGTTACTTGACAGGGAATACTGAAGCTTTCTTT. As protein: CASSYLTGNTEAFF.

Turning to this clone: The same CDR3 also results from other DNA sequences found in this sample. This chain uses TRBV7-9 with TRBJ1-1; D is possibly TRBD1 (5 bases). Germline V lookup: CDR1 SEHNR, CDR2 FQNEAQ (reference sequence). V dropped 8 bases and J dropped 2 bases, with 9 bases sitting between them. This CDR3 comprises 12 residues. CDR3 DNA: TGTGCCAGCGGGCAGGGAAACACTGAAGCTTTCTTT. It translates to CASGQGNTEAFF.

The chain combines TRBV6-1 with TRBJ1-5, with TRBD1 as a possible D gene (6 bases). The germline V gene encodes CDR1 MNHNS and CDR2 SASEGT. The ends were cut back, 5 bases at V and 4 bases at J, with 15 bases in the middle. The CDR3 length is 15 residues. CDR3 DNA sequence: TGTGCCAGCAGTCCTCGACAGGCGCAAAATCAGCCCCAGCATTTT. Translating gives CASSPRQAQNQPQHF.

Details on this clone: This same CDR3 is encoded by further DNA sequences in the sample. The chain couples TRBV4-1 to TRBJ2-7; 8 bases map to TRBD1. Germline CDR1 reads MGHRA; CDR2 reads YSYEKL. This CDR3 has 15 residues. V lost 4 bases, J lost 1 base, and 6 bases stayed unmatched. DNA for the CDR3: TGCGCCAGCAGCCCCGCCGGACAGGGATCCTACGAGCAGTACTTC. This sequence encodes CASSPAGQGSYEQYF.

The chain joins TRBV7-2 to TRBJ2-5; D may be TRBD2 (6 bases). Germline V gives CDR1 SGHTA, CDR2 FQGNSA. The V end lost 2 bases, the J end lost 5 bases, and 12 bases lay between the germline ends. The CDR3 is 14 residues long. The CDR3 loop reads CASSLPLGGETQYF. For the CDR3, the DNA is TGTGCCAGCAGCTTACCTTTGGGAGGTGAGACCCAGTACTTC.

The chain is built from TRBV30 and TRBJ2-5; D is possibly TRBD1 (6 bases). Between the trimmed V and J ends, which lost 1 base and 2 bases, there was a span of 11 bases. The CDR3 runs 14 residues. CDR1 GTSNPN and CDR2 SVGIG come from the germline V gene (reference sequence). The DNA of the CDR3 is TGTGCCTGGAGTGCGGGCAGGGGACAAGAGACCCAGTACTTC. Protein product: CAWSAGRGQETQYF.

The chain joins TRBV11-2 to TRBJ2-7; D may be TRBD1 (5 bases). Deletions cut 6 bases from V and 2 bases from J, with 14 bases between. The CDR3 sequence is 14 residues long. Germline lookup yields CDR1 SGHAT and CDR2 FQNNGV. Written as DNA, the CDR3 is TGTGCCAGCAGTAGGGGCCCCTATCCCTACGAGCAGTACTTC. Encoded protein: CASSRGPYPYEQYF. Together with reference TRBV11-2 and TRBJ2-7, the CDR3 gives the full variable domain: EAGVAQSPRYKIIEKRQSVAFWCNPISGHATLYWYQQILGQGPKLLIQFQNNGVVDDSQLPKDRFSAERLKGVDSTLKIQPAKLEDSAVYLCASSRGPYPYEQYFGPGTRLTVT.

The chain employs TRBV4-3 and TRBJ2-7, with TRBD1 matching 7 bases. Germline CDR1 is LGHNA and CDR2 is YSLEER. V lost 1 base to trimming and J lost 4 bases; unmatched junction nucleotides: 10. This CDR3 contains 16 residues. CDR3 loop: CASSQVGGQAWYEQYF. Written as DNA, the CDR3 is TGCGCCAGCAGCCAAGTCGGTGGACAGGCCTGGTACGAGCAGTACTTC.

The chain links TRBV5-7 to TRBJ2-7; 10 bases line up with TRBD1. TRBV5-7 is an ORF for which the function is uncertain. CDR3 length equals 15 residues. The V and J ends lost 4 bases and 5 bases, in that order; junction bases with no gene match: 9. The CDR3 here is CASSTADRGRHEQYF. The CDR3 bases are TGTGCCAGCAGCACCGCGGACAGGGGGAGGCACGAGCAGTACTTC.

The chain couples TRBV11-2 to TRBJ2-7; tentatively, D is TRBD1 or TRBD2 (5 bases each). Germline CDR1 SGHAT, CDR2 FQNNGV. The CDR3 runs 15 residues. V was trimmed by 1 base and J by 7 bases, leaving 17 bases between them. In nucleotides, the CDR3 is TGTGCCAGCAGCTTAGTTGCTGGGGGAGTCTGGGAGCAGTACTTC. Protein: CASSLVAGGVWEQYF.

This chain's CDR3 is CASSLEETGLPTYEQYF. The CDR3 region has the DNA TGCGCCAGCAGCTTGGAAGAGACGGGACTACCTACCTACGAGCAGTACTTC. The V and J genes are TRBV5-1 and TRBJ2-7; 7 nucleotides line up with TRBD2. Per germline, CDR1 SGHRS and CDR2 YFSETQ. Losses at the gene ends were 0 bases for V and 2 bases for J; bases not matched to a gene: 11. The CDR3 length is 17 residues.

The chain has TRBV4-1 and TRBJ1-4; D is possibly TRBD1 (6 bases). Trimming shortened V by 0 bases and J by 4 bases, and 6 bases separated the two germline ends. Germline CDR1 and CDR2: MGHRA and YSYEKL. The CDR3 length is 14 residues. This CDR3 reads CASSQEDSNEKLFF. The DNA of the CDR3 is TGCGCCAGCAGCCAAGAGGACAGTAATGAAAAACTGTTTTTT.